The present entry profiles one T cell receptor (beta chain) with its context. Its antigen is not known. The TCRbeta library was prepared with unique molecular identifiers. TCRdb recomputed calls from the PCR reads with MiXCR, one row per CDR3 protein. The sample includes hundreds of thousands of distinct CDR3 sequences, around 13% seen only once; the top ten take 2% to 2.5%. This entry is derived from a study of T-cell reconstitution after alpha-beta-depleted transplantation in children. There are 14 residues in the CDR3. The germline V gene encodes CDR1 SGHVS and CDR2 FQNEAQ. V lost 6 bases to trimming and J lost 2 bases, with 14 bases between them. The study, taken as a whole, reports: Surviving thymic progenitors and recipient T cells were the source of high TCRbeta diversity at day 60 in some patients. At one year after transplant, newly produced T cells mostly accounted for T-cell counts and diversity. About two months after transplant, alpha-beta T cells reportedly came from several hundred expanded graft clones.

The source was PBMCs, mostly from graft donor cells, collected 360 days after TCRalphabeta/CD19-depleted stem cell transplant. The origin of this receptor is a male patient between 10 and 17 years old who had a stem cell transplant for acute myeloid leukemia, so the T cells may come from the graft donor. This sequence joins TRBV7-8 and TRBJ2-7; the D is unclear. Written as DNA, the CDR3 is TGTGCCAGCAGTTCTATCGACGGTACCTACGAGCAGTACTTC. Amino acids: CASSSIDGTYEQYF.